These 8 T cell receptor beta chains share one sample of origin, sequenced in a study of OX40 agonist ivuxolimab in advanced cancers. The method was immunoSEQ multiplex PCR; TCRdb's version includes in-frame clones alone and lacks a portion of them. In the table there are some 72,000 clones, approximately 80% of which are singletons. This specimen was CD4+ or CD8+ T cells sorted from blood, taken in a trial of the OX40 agonist ivuxolimab. All receptors derive from an adult with an advanced solid tumor such as melanoma, head and neck, liver or kidney cancer.

J is TRBJ2-7 and V is TRBV7-2, with D uncertain. CDR3 length equals 15 residues. Per germline, CDR1 SGHTA and CDR2 FQGNSA. The germline V and J ends were trimmed by 5 bases and 6 bases, with 20 bases remaining between them. The CDR3 DNA follows: TGTGCCAGCAGCCTTATGGGCAGGACCAGTGGCGAGCAGTACTTC. It codes for CASSLMGRTSGEQYF.

This clone is a singleton in its sample. This chain links TRBV18 with TRBJ1-3; no clear D gene. The CDR3 is 15 amino acids. Germline CDR1 and CDR2: KGHSH and LQKENI. V was shortened by 3 bases and J by 4 bases, with 13 bases between the two germline ends. The CDR3 DNA follows: TGTGCCAGCTCACCCGGCAGGCTGTCGGGAAACACCATATATTTT. This sequence encodes CASSPGRLSGNTIYF.

The chain combines TRBV7-8 with TRBJ1-3; D gene ambiguous. The CDR3 sequence is 14 residues long. From germline, CDR1 is SGHVS and CDR2 FQNEAQ. V lost 2 bases and J 0 bases, leaving 5 bases between the germline ends. In nucleotides, the CDR3 is TGTGCCAGCAGCTTAAGTCCCTCTGGAAACACCATATATTTT. Translation gives CASSLSPSGNTIYF.

The chain's CDR3 is CASRSTGMSYGYTF. CDR3 coding DNA: TGTGCCAGCAGATCGACAGGGATGTCCTATGGCTACACCTTC. The chain combines TRBV5-6 with TRBJ1-2; TRBD1 aligns across 7 bases. Germline CDR1 SGHDT, CDR2 YYEEEE. There are 14 residues in the CDR3. With V trimmed by 5 bases and J by 4 bases, 8 bases remained unmatched.

The J gene is TRBJ1-4, the V gene TRBV25-1; 10 bases are a match to TRBD1. After removal of 5 bases from V and 8 bases from J, the junction contained 8 bases not matched to a gene. The CDR3 sequence is 15 residues long. The germline V gene has CDR1 MGHDK and CDR2 SYGVNS. The CDR3 DNA reads TGTGCCAGCAGTCAAACCGGGACAGGGGCCGAAAAACTGTTTTTT. Its translation: CASSQTGTGAEKLFF.

This chain joins TRBV7-9 and TRBJ2-3; D not certain. This CDR3 has 14 amino acids. Trimming pared 3 bases from V and 4 bases from J, leaving 11 bases between. Germline lookup yields CDR1 SEHNR and CDR2 FQNEAQ (reference sequence). The CDR3 nucleotides are TGTGCCAGCAGCTTTTCCACAGACGCAGATACGCAGTATTTT. Its protein product is CASSFSTDADTQYF.

The gene calls are TRBV29-1 and TRBJ1-2, with TRBD1 as a possible D gene (5 bases). Trimming pared 0 bases from V and 3 bases from J, leaving 17 bases between. There are 16 residues in the CDR3. Germline V gives CDR1 SQVTM, CDR2 ANQGSEA. CDR3 coding DNA: TGCAGCGTTGAAGATCCTCAGGGTGTAAAAGACTATGGCTACACCTTC. Protein product: CSVEDPQGVKDYGYTF.

The V call is TRBV30, the J call TRBJ1-2; D is possibly TRBD1 (6 bases). The CDR3 runs to 12 residues. The V end was cut by 0 bases, the J end by 7 bases, with 9 bases between. Germline CDR1 is GTSNPN and CDR2 is SVGIG (reference sequence). Written as DNA, the CDR3 is TGTGCCTGGAGTGTAGGGGGGGTTGGCTACACCTTC. It is translated as CAWSVGGVGYTF.